This T cell receptor (beta chain) derives from a study of T cells in Graves' hyperthyroidism and ophthalmopathy. Trimming removed 3 bases from V and 4 bases from J; junction bases left unmatched: 3. The CDR3 has 14 amino acids. This clonotype has more than one count but fewer than ten. Authors of the study amplified TCR beta CDR3 regions from RNA transcripts. HTBI primers drove first-round RT-PCR of the TCR CDR3. Each CDR3 protein is one row after TCRdb ran MiXCR on the multiplex PCR reads. The table has roughly 420,000 distinct CDR3 sequences, approximately 14% seen once. The chain has TRBV12-3 or TRBV12-4 and TRBJ2-1; 7 bases are shared with TRBD2. The TCR originated in a woman aged 18-29 years with Graves' hyperthyroidism. The source material was blood. CDR3 residues: CASSLGRGYNEQFF. The CDR3 DNA reads as TGTGCCAGCAGTTTGGGGCGGGGGTACAATGAGCAGTTCTTC.